What follows describes a single T cell receptor beta chain. This clonotype came up a few times. Its antigen specificity is not known. No clone much larger than this one lies a single base away; base qualities are absent. The data are from a study of T-cell memory formation after mild COVID-19 (dated by TCRdb to the early 2020s). General notes on the study: TCR sequence clusters from the two donors were largely donor specific. In two donors, T-cell clones that expanded and contracted after mild COVID-19 were followed by sequencing TCRalpha and TCRbeta repertoires longitudinally. Two young, previously healthy adult volunteers, one female and one male, were included in the cohort. What the study reported, not specific to this receptor: SARS-CoV-2 specificity was not confirmed for the second-wave clones peaking on day 37. Only two mild cases were covered in the study, and larger cohorts including severe cases with pre-infection samples were considered necessary. Balanced CD4/CD8 phenotypes were observed for clones contracting from day 15 to 85, whereas a bias towards CD4+ was observed for a second wave of clones expanding from day 15 to 37. Contracting CD4+ clones were located mainly in the CM and EM memory subsets, whereas CD8+ clones were found to be enriched in EMRA. Some responding clones were found in pre-infection memory, which suggests that pre-existing cross-reactive memory T cells took part in the SARS-CoV-2 response.

V was cut back by 0 bases and J by 6 bases, leaving a gap of 9 bases between them. From the cysteine up to the phenylalanine, the CDR3 has a length of 14 residues. Of the read, only the CDR3 DNA is kept; its 42 bases are in frame from base 1. Ficoll-Paque density gradient centrifugation was used to isolate PBMCs. Data came from an Illumina NovaSeq 6000. TCRalpha and TCRbeta cDNA libraries were built by 5'RACE with constant-segment primers, adding sample barcodes and unique molecular identifiers. Trizol reagent was used to extract RNA from every sample. Amplification of the libraries took two PCR steps, and the second step added a second sample barcode plus Illumina TruSeq adapters. Libraries were sequenced on an Illumina NovaSeq with 2 x 150 bp paired-end reads. The paper's data handling went like this. Demultiplexing of reads and collapsing into UMI-guided consensus sequences were performed with migec v1.2.7. Using mixcr v2.1.11, the UMI consensuses were aligned to TRA and TRB V and J templates and assembled into clonotypes. Expanded or contracted clonotypes were those called significant by both edgeR and NoisET, with noise models trained on biological replicates. edgeR calls used a false discovery rate-adjusted p below 0.01 and a log2 fold-change threshold of 1. PCA with hierarchical clustering of max-normalized trajectories of the 1000 most abundant clonotypes was used as exploratory dynamics analysis. Separately sequenced CD4+ and CD8+ repertoires were used to assign a CD4 or CD8 phenotype to each responding clone. TCRdb passed the public sequencing reads through fastp at Q25 and MiXCR, retaining productive beta sequences. Identical CDR3 protein sequences are pooled into one entry, listed with their most common genes and DNA. The V and J calls, along with clone size, are taken from TCRdb and not from the paper's own processing. For this sample the table gives about 130,000 distinct CDR3 sequences, of which 15% to 20% were detected only once. The biggest ten clones account for about 15% of the sample.

The origin of this receptor is an adult woman who had mild COVID-19 (a few samples of this study predate the infection). The sample titles of this study are shuffled in the database, so cell type and time point are left out; the donor was told from shared clones. Recombination connected TRBV12-3 or TRBV12-4 to TRBJ2-1; no D segment can be confidently identified. The source material was PBMCs or a T cell subset sorted from them (not recorded which). Here the CDR3 is given as CASSLAEWGNEQFF. The nucleotide sequence is given as TGTGCCAGCAGTTTAGCCGAATGGGGCAATGAGCAGTTCTTC.